The T cell receptor (beta chain) described here comes from a study of Ad26.COV2.S vaccination and SARS-CoV-2 variants. As for the study in general: Once or twice, 56 days apart, Ad26.COV2.S was delivered intramuscularly. Study-wide findings and caveats: Vaccinees and placebo recipients showed similar non-spike TCR breadth. Considerable breadth of spike-specific CD8+ and CD4+ T cell responses has reportedly been documented following vaccination.

As to treatment: about 20 received Ad26.COV2.S at low or high dose, single or two shots; several received placebo; per-sample allocation not given. Day 63 after the first injection of vaccine or placebo was the sampling time. Aged 18-55 years, donor was enrolled in Boston in 2020. Details on this clone: Its antigen is unknown.

Assay: immunoSEQ multiplex PCR; the TCRdb copy retains only in-frame clones and omits some. The sample shows 350,000 to 450,000 clones, roughly four fifths of them seen only once. Sequencing used peripheral blood, obtained in a trial of Ad26.COV2.S vaccine versus placebo. The TCR sequence derives from a person between 18 and 65 years old who received the Ad26.COV2.S COVID-19 vaccine or a placebo.

The CDR3 protein is CASSQVGTANTGELFF. For the CDR3, the DNA is TGCGCCAGCAGCCAAGTAGGGACGGCGAACACCGGGGAGCTGTTTTTT. This chain links TRBV4-3 with TRBJ2-2, with D perhaps being TRBD1 or TRBD2 (5 bases each). V was shortened by 1 base and J by 0 bases, with 9 bases between the two germline ends. Per the germline V gene, CDR1 is LGHNA and CDR2 is YSLEER. The CDR3 loop spans 16 amino acids.